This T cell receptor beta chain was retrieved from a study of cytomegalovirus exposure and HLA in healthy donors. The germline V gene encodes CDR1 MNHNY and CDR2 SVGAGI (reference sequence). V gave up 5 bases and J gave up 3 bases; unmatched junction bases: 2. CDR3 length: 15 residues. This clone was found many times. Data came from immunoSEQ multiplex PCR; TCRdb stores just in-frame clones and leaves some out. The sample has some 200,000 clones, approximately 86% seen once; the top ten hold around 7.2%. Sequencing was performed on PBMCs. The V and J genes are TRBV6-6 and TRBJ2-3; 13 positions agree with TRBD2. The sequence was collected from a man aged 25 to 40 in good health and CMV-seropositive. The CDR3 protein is CASSRTSGGTDTQYF. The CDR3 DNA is TGTGCCAGCAGTCGGACTAGCGGGGGAACAGATACGCAGTATTTT.